The 4 T cell receptor beta chains in this list originate from one sample, sequenced in a study of T cell responses to AZD1222 COVID-19 vaccine (dated by TCRdb to the early 2020s). The library was prepared using the immunoSEQ multiplex PCR assay. Not all clones reach the TCRdb copy of this immuneACCESS table, which keeps in-frame sequences only. Checked studies attribute under half of the gap to unresolved V genes and leave the rest unexplained. This sample lists about 94,000 clones; about 88% were detected once. The top ten clones comprise about an eighth of the sample. Explained via the paper, the time point label denotes: baseline before first vaccination. The sequences come from peripheral blood, collected on day 0 of AZD1222 vaccination. The receptors originated from an adult in good health.

The chain joins TRBV30 to TRBJ1-4, with a tentative D call TRBD1 (5 bases). Germline CDR1 is GTSNPN and CDR2 is SVGIG (reference sequence). Trimming removed 0 bases from V and 8 bases from J, with 16 bases in between. This CDR3 has 15 residues. The chain's CDR3 is CAWSVFRGVGEKLFF. The CDR3 DNA reads TGTGCCTGGAGTGTATTCCGGGGGGTAGGGGAAAAACTGTTTTTT.

The genes are TRBV9 and TRBJ1-2, with unresolved D. The germline V gene encodes CDR1 SGDLS and CDR2 YYNGEE. This CDR3 is built from 16 residues. Trimming took 6 bases from V and 4 from J, leaving 22 bases between them. The CDR3 here is CASTSRHSGRSYGYTF. For the CDR3, the DNA is TGTGCCAGCACCTCACGCCATAGTGGGAGATCCTATGGCTACACCTTC.

The rearrangement joins TRBV30 to TRBJ1-2; TRBD1 is a possible D gene (5 bases). The CDR3 has 14 amino acids. Trimming cost V 2 bases and J 4 bases, with 14 bases left between them. In germline, CDR1 is GTSNPN, CDR2 SVGIG (reference sequence). The CDR3 sequence is CAWSRQGGSYGYTF. In DNA form, the CDR3 reads TGTGCCTGGAGTAGGCAGGGAGGGAGCTATGGCTACACCTTC.

V gene TRBV27 combines with J gene TRBJ1-2; D is perhaps TRBD1 (6 bases). The CDR3 is 13 residues long. Germline V CDR1 and CDR2: MNHEY, SMNVEV (reference sequence). V was clipped by 3 bases and J by 8 bases, with 13 bases between them. The CDR3 coding sequence is TGTGCCAGCAGTTTCTCACACGGGGGCGGCTACACCTTC. It encodes CASSFSHGGGYTF.